This T cell receptor beta chain was sequenced in a study of HIV-infected children after antiretroviral therapy interruption. Study details: Children had CD4+ above 500, viral load below 50 copies/ml, either treatment arm. EBV and CMV exposure was recorded in most children.

Sample treatment: PENTA 11 planned treatment interruption arm or continuous ART arm. Sorting from thawed PBMCs isolated naive CD4+ CD45RA+ CD45RO- T cells. The TCR library was built from RNA with a 3' RACE protocol and unique molecular identifiers. TCRdb reprocessed the 3' RACE reads via MiXCR and lists one record per CDR3 protein. The sample contains roughly 15,000 distinct CDR3 sequences, 3.4% of which appear only once. Study-level findings and limits: The Gini coefficient of naive CD4+ repertoires rose, returning to baseline by 3 years.

As concerns this clonotype: Its antigen is still unknown.

Sequences were derived from CD45RA+ CD4+ T cells from PBMCs, sampled from a donor given antiretroviral therapy, either interrupted or continuous. Noted subset: naive CD4+ CD45RA+ CD45RO- T cells. This sequence was found in a child between 2 and 17 years old with HIV.

CDR3 protein: CASSLQGVNEQFF. The CDR3 nucleotides are TGTGCCAGCAGCCTCCAGGGGGTAAATGAGCAGTTCTTC. This rearrangement joins TRBV6-5 to TRBJ2-1; 7 bases map to TRBD1. This CDR3 spans 13 amino acids. J lost 7 bases, V lost 6 bases, and 6 bases had no gene match. Germline lookup yields CDR1 MNHEY and CDR2 SVGAGI.